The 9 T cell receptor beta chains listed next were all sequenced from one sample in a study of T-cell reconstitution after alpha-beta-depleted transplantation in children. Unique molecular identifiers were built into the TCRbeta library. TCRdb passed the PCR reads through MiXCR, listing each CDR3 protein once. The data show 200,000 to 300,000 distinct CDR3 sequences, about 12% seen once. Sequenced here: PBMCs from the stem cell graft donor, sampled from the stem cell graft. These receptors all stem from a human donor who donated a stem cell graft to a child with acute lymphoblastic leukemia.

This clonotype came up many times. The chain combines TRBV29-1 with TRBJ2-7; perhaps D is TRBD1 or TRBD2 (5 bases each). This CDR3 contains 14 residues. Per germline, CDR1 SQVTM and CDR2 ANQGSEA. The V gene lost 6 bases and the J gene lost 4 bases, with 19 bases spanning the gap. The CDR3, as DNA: TGCAGCGTCCTCGGCCGGGACCGTCCTTACGAGCAGTACTTC. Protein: CSVLGRDRPYEQYF.

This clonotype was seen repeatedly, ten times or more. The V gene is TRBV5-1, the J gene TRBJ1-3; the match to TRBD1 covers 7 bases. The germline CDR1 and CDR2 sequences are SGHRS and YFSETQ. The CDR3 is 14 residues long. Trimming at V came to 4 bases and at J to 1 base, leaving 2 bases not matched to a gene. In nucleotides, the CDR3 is TGCGCCAGCAGCGCACAGGGGTCTGGAAACACCATATATTTT. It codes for CASSAQGSGNTIYF.

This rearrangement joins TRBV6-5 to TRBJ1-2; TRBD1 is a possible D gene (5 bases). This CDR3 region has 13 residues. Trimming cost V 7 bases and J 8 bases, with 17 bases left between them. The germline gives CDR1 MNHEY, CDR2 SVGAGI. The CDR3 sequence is CASTAVGERGYTF. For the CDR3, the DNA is TGTGCCAGCACCGCGGTGGGGGAGAGGGGCTACACCTTC.

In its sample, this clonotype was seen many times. CDR3 coding DNA: TGCAGCGTTGAATCGCAGACCTGGGGAAGTCGCGGCTACACCTTC. Translated, it gives CSVESQTWGSRGYTF. The genes are TRBV29-1 and TRBJ1-2; no clear D. Trimming pared 2 bases from V and 8 bases from J, leaving 21 bases between. This CDR3 region has 15 residues. Germline CDR1 is SQVTM and CDR2 is ANQGSEA.

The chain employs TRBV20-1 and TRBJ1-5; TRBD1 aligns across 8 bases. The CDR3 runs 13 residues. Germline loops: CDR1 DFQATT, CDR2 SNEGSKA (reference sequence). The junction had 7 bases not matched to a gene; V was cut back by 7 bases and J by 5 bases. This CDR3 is CSGGQGADQPQHF. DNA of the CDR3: TGCAGTGGAGGGCAGGGGGCGGATCAGCCCCAGCATTTT.

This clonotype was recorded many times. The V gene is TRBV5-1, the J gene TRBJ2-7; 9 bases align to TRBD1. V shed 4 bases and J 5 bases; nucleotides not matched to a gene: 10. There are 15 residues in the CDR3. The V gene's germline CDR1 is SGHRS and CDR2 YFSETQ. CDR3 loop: CASSQQRTGVHEQYF. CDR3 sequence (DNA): TGCGCCAGCAGCCAGCAGAGGACAGGGGTACACGAGCAGTACTTC. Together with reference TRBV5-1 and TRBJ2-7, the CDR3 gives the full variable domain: KAGVTQTPRYLIKTRGQQVTLSCSPISGHRSVSWYQQTPGQGLQFLFEYFSETQRNKGNFPGRFSGRQFSNSRSEMNVSTLELGDSALYLCASSQQRTGVHEQYFGPGTRLTVT.

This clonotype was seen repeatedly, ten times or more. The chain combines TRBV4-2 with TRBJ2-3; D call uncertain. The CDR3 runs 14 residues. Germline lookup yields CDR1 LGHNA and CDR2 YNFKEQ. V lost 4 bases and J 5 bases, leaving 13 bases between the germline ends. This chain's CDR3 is CASSPRVGGDTQYF. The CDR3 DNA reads TGTGCCAGCAGCCCTAGGGTTGGTGGAGATACGCAGTATTTT.

The CDR3 sequence is CASSPSEGGNVGNEQYF. CDR3 DNA sequence: TGTGCCAGCAGCCCATCTGAGGGGGGAAATGTTGGGAACGAGCAGTACTTC. The rearrangement uses TRBV7-2 and TRBJ2-7; D tentatively reads TRBD1 or TRBD2 (6 bases each). The germline V gene encodes CDR1 SGHTA and CDR2 FQGNSA. The V gene lost 5 bases and the J gene lost 5 bases, with 25 bases spanning the gap. The CDR3 totals 17 residues.

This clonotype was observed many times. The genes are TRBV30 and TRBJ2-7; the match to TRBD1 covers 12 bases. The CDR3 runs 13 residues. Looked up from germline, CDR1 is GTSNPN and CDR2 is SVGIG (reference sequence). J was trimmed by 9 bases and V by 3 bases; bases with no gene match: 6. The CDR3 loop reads CAWSGTGGAGQYF. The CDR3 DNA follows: TGTGCCTGGAGCGGGACAGGGGGCGCAGGGCAGTACTTC.